One sample yielded the 26 T cell receptor beta chains listed below, sequenced in a study of blood T cell repertoires in COVID-19. The repertoire was sequenced with immunoSEQ multiplex PCR; TCRdb's copy has only in-frame clones and lacks some. The repertoire holds about 73,000 clones, with about 73% as singletons. The sequencing input was peripheral blood. The receptors originated from a man aged 55 to 70 with acute or convalescent COVID-19.

The rearrangement uses TRBV6-5 and TRBJ2-7; D is uncertain. This CDR3 region has 12 residues. V lost 5 bases and J 6 bases, leaving 11 bases between the germline ends. In germline, CDR1 is MNHEY, CDR2 SVGAGI. CDR3 in DNA: TGTGCCAGCAGTAGAGGTTCGGTCGAGCAGTACTTC. It is translated as CASSRGSVEQYF.

The chain links TRBV13 to TRBJ1-6, with 9 nucleotides matching TRBD1. This CDR3 has 15 residues. The V segment lost 5 bases and the J segment 9 bases; nucleotides outside the gene matches: 8. In germline, CDR1 is PRHDT, CDR2 FYEKMQ (reference sequence). Here the CDR3 reads CASSLRQGEGSPLHF. In DNA, the CDR3 is TGTGCCAGCAGCCTCCGACAGGGGGAAGGTTCACCCCTCCACTTT.

The rearrangement links TRBV7-2 to TRBJ2-3; D ambiguous. CDR1 is SGHTA, CDR2 FQGNSA, per germline. The CDR3 consists of 13 residues. Trimming removed 4 bases from V and 4 bases from J, with 9 bases in between. CDR3: CASSSDKADTQYF. The CDR3 bases are TGTGCCAGCAGCTCTGACAAGGCAGATACGCAGTATTTT.

This clone was seen a handful of times. The chain uses TRBV2 and TRBJ1-1; 10 nucleotides agree with TRBD1. The germline V gene has CDR1 SNHLY and CDR2 FYNNEI. The CDR3 loop spans 13 amino acids. Losses at the gene ends were 1 base for V and 12 bases for J; bases not matched to a gene: 5. The CDR3 nucleotides are TGTGCCAGCAGTGAAGGGGACAGGGGATTATCTTTCTTT. Amino acids: CASSEGDRGLSFF.

The rearrangement uses TRBV18 and TRBJ1-1; D unresolved. Germline CDR1 KGHSH, CDR2 LQKENI. The CDR3 consists of 14 residues. V dropped 0 bases and J dropped 2 bases, with 7 bases sitting between them. The CDR3 region has the DNA TGTGCCAGCTCACCACCTGACACTAACACTGAAGCTTTCTTT. Its translation is CASSPPDTNTEAFF. Full variable domain (remainder filled in from reference TRBV18 and TRBJ1-1): NAGVMQNPRHLVRRRGQEARLRCSPMKGHSHVYWYRQLPEEGLKFMVYLQKENIIDESGMPKERFSAEFPKEGPSILRIQQVVRGDSAAYFCASSPPDTNTEAFFGQGTRLTVV.

The V gene is TRBV6-5, the J gene TRBJ2-7, with TRBD1 matching 7 bases. The germline CDR1 and CDR2 sequences are MNHEY and SVGAGI. V dropped 6 bases and J dropped 3; count of bases not matched to a gene: 5. The CDR3 totals 13 residues. CDR3 DNA: TGTGCCAGCAGGAACGACAGGGTCTACGAGCAGTACGTC. Protein product: CASRNDRVYEQYV.

The V call is TRBV11-2, the J call TRBJ2-1, with D possibly being TRBD2 (6 bases). Germline V gene lookup returns CDR1 SGHAT and CDR2 FQNNGV. Trimming took 1 base from V and 4 from J, leaving 11 bases between them. This CDR3 is built from 15 residues. CDR3 DNA: TGTGCCAGCAGCTTAGGCTCCGGGACTTACAATGAGCAGTTCTTC. Its protein product is CASSLGSGTYNEQFF.

The V call is TRBV11-2, the J call TRBJ2-1; TRBD1 aligns across 7 bases. The CDR3 totals 15 residues. Trimming took 5 bases from V and 3 from J; bases not matched to a gene: 7. Germline CDR1 SGHAT, CDR2 FQNNGV. The CDR3 here is CASSDDRVVYNEQFF. The CDR3 coding sequence is TGTGCCAGCAGCGACGACAGGGTGGTCTACAATGAGCAGTTCTTC.

The chain employs TRBV4-1 and TRBJ1-1, with D possibly matching TRBD1 (5 bases). Trimming cost V 4 bases and J 5 bases, with 14 bases left between them. This CDR3 has 14 amino acids. Per germline, CDR1 MGHRA and CDR2 YSYEKL. This CDR3 is CASSPWGVRTEAFF. The CDR3 DNA reads as TGCGCCAGCAGCCCCTGGGGGGTAAGAACTGAAGCTTTCTTT.

This clone came up a few times. This rearrangement joins TRBV11-2 to TRBJ1-1; D perhaps matches TRBD1 (6 bases). The CDR3 consists of 13 residues. V dropped 6 bases and J dropped 4 bases, with 12 bases sitting between them. The V gene's germline CDR1 is SGHAT and CDR2 FQNNGV. The CDR3 spells CASSTGLGTEAFF. CDR3 in DNA: TGTGCCAGCAGTACAGGGCTTGGCACTGAAGCTTTCTTT.

The chain is built from TRBV19 and TRBJ1-5, with a tentative D call TRBD1 (6 bases). CDR3 length: 17 residues. The V gene's germline CDR1 is LNHDA and CDR2 SQIVND (reference sequence). V was pared by 5 bases and J by 0 bases, with 17 bases between. The CDR3 DNA sequence: TGTGCCAGTAGTCCCTTTAGGGGGGGCTATAGCAATCAGCCCCAGCATTTT. Encoded protein: CASSPFRGGYSNQPQHF.

This chain links TRBV7-9 with TRBJ1-1, with 9 bases fitting TRBD1. The germline gives CDR1 SEHNR, CDR2 FQNEAQ (reference sequence). The V segment lost 5 bases and the J segment 4 bases; nucleotides outside the gene matches: 14. The CDR3 totals 17 residues. The CDR3: CASSHLGTGRFATEAFF. CDR3 nucleotide sequence: TGTGCCAGCAGCCACCTTGGGACAGGGCGGTTTGCCACTGAAGCTTTCTTT.

This clone occurred a few times. The chain carries TRBV27 and TRBJ2-7; TRBD1 might be the D (6 bases). This CDR3 is 13 amino acids long. V lost 0 bases to trimming and J lost 3 bases, with 6 bases between them. Germline-derived CDR1 and CDR2 are MNHEY and SMNVEV (reference sequence). The CDR3 here is CASSLSGGYEQYV. The CDR3, as DNA: TGTGCCAGCAGTTTATCAGGGGGCTACGAGCAGTACGTC.

Only a few counts were recorded for this clone. The chain joins TRBV18 to TRBJ2-2; the D gene is possibly TRBD2 (6 bases). The CDR3 runs to 15 residues. Trimming took 2 bases from V and 2 from J, leaving 9 bases between them. CDR1 and CDR2 from the germline V gene are KGHSH and LQKENI. CDR3 sequence (DNA): TGTGCCAGCTCACCAGGAGGGCACAACACCGGGGAGCTGTTTTTT. This sequence encodes CASSPGGHNTGELFF.

This clone was recorded a few times. The chain couples TRBV6-1 to TRBJ2-7; TRBD1 might be the D (5 bases). The CDR3 runs to 14 residues. Germline V gives CDR1 MNHNS, CDR2 SASEGT. V dropped 2 bases and J dropped 0 bases, with 8 bases sitting between them. In nucleotides, the CDR3 is TGTGCCAGCAGTGAATATGACAGCTCCTACGAGCAGTACTTC. It specifies CASSEYDSSYEQYF.

The chain is built from TRBV7-2 and TRBJ1-1; D perhaps matches TRBD1 (5 bases). Trimming left V 3 bases short and J 0 bases short, with 14 bases between. Germline assignment: CDR1 SGHTA and CDR2 FQGNSA. The CDR3 length is 16 residues. CDR3 sequence (DNA): TGTGCCAGCAGCTTTACCGGGGGGGTCGTGAACACTGAAGCTTTCTTT. It codes for CASSFTGGVVNTEAFF.

The chain is built from TRBV3-1 (or the pseudogene TRBV3-2) and TRBJ1-6; D remains ambiguous. This CDR3 comprises 12 residues. Trimming took 2 bases from V and 8 from J, leaving 4 bases between them. CDR1 and CDR2 from the germline V gene are LGHDT and YNNKEL (reference sequence). CDR3 amino acids: CASSQLDSPLHF. The CDR3 DNA reads as TGTGCCAGCAGCCAATTAGATTCACCCCTCCACTTT.

This clone is a singleton in its sample. The chain links TRBV7-9 to TRBJ1-1, with unresolved D. Germline values: CDR1 SEHNR, CDR2 FQNEAQ (reference sequence). With 5 bases removed from V and 4 bases from J, the gap between germline ends came to 11 bases. The CDR3 has 13 amino acids. The CDR3 reads CASSQEGGTEAFF. CDR3 nucleotides: TGTGCCAGCAGCCAAGAGGGTGGCACTGAAGCTTTCTTT.

This rearrangement joins TRBV10-1 to TRBJ2-3, with D possibly TRBD2 on 6 matching bases. This CDR3 is built from 12 residues. Trimming cost V 8 bases and J 4 bases, with 10 bases left between them. Looked up from germline, CDR1 is WNHNN and CDR2 is SYGVQD (reference sequence). CDR3 residues: CASSSAPDTQYF. The CDR3 coding sequence is TGCGCCAGCTCTAGCGCTCCAGATACGCAGTATTTT.

V and J are TRBV2 and TRBJ2-7; 8 positions agree with TRBD2. Germline loops: CDR1 SNHLY, CDR2 FYNNEI. The V and J ends lost 11 bases and 5 bases, in that order; junction bases with no gene match: 14. The CDR3 contains 14 residues. The CDR3 DNA is TGTGCCCGGGGGGGGGCCACCGGGGCCCACGAGCAGTACTTC. It is translated as CARGGATGAHEQYF.

CDR3 region: CAWSAEVGNQPQHF. CDR3 in DNA: TGTGCCTGGAGTGCGGAGGTGGGCAATCAGCCCCAGCATTTT. The chain employs TRBV30 and TRBJ1-5, with D uncertain. Germline V lookup: CDR1 GTSNPN, CDR2 SVGIG (reference sequence). CDR3 length equals 14 residues. V was shortened by 1 base and J by 2 bases, with 9 bases between the two germline ends.

This clone was counted between two and nine times. J is TRBJ2-1 and V is TRBV7-2, with 7 bases identical to TRBD1. The length of the CDR3 is 15 residues. J was trimmed by 0 bases and V by 5 bases; bases with no gene match: 4. CDR1 is SGHTA and CDR2 is FQGNSA in the germline V gene. This CDR3 is CASSKGASSYNEQFF. In DNA, the CDR3 is TGTGCCAGCAGCAAGGGGGCCAGCTCCTACAATGAGCAGTTCTTC.

The chain joins TRBV5-5 to TRBJ2-3; TRBD2 aligns across 10 bases. CDR3 length: 15 amino acids. The V gene end was trimmed by 3 bases and the J gene end by 2 bases; junction bases not matched to a gene: 3. In germline, CDR1 is SGHKS, CDR2 YYEKEE (reference sequence). As DNA, the CDR3 is TGTGCCAGCAGCTGGGGACTAGCGAACACAGATACGCAGTATTTT. Its translation: CASSWGLANTDTQYF.

This rearrangement joins TRBV7-2 to TRBJ2-1, with TRBD2 identical over 11 bases. CDR3 size: 14 residues. V lost 2 bases, J lost 7 bases, and 1 base stayed unmatched. Germline V gene lookup returns CDR1 SGHTA and CDR2 FQGNSA. The CDR3 DNA sequence: TGTGCCAGCAGCTTACTAGCGGGAGGTAATGAGCAGTTCTTC. It codes for CASSLLAGGNEQFF.

The chain carries TRBV24-1 and TRBJ2-3, with 7 bases lining up with TRBD1. After removal of 4 bases from V and 0 bases from J, the junction contained 9 bases not matched to a gene. This CDR3 contains 17 residues. Germline CDR1 KGHDR, CDR2 SFDVKD. The chain's CDR3 is CATSEPTGVPSTDTQYF. For the CDR3, the DNA is TGTGCCACCAGTGAGCCTACAGGGGTTCCAAGCACAGATACGCAGTATTTT.

Regarding this clone: One end of the junction is discordant with germline, which a read error may explain. The rearrangement links TRBV6-1 to TRBJ1-3; D is unclear. CDR3 length equals 15 residues. CDR1 and CDR2 from the germline V gene are MNHNS and SASEGT. The CDR3 coding sequence is TGTGCCAGCAGAGAAGGGCTTCTCTCTGGAAACACCATATATTTT. This codes for CASREGLLSGNTIYF.